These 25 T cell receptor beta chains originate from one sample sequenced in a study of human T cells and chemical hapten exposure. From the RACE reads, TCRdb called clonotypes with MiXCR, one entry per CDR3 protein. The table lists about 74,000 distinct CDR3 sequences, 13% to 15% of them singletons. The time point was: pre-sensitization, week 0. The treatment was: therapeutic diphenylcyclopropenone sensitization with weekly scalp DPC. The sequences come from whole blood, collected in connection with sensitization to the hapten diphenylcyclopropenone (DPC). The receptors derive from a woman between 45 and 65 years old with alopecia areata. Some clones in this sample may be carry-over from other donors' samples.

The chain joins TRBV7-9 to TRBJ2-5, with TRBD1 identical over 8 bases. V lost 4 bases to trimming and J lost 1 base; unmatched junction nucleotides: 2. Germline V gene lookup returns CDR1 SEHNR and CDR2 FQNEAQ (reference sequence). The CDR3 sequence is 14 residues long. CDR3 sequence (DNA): TGTGCCAGCAGCTATGGGACAGGCCAAGAGACCCAGTACTTC. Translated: CASSYGTGQETQYF.

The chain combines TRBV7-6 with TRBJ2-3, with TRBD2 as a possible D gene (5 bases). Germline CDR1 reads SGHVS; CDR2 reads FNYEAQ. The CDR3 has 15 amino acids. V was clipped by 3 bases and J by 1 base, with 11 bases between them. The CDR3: CASSLQRSRTDTQYF. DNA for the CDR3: TGTGCCAGCAGCTTGCAGCGGAGCCGCACAGATACGCAGTATTTT.

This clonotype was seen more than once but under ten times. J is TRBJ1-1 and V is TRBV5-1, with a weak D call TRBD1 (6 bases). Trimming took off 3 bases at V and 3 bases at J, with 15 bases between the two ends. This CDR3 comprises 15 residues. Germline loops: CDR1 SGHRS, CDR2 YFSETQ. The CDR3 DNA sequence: TGCGCCAGCAGCTCGGAGGGCAGGGGAGACACTGAAGCTTTCTTT. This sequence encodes CASSSEGRGDTEAFF.

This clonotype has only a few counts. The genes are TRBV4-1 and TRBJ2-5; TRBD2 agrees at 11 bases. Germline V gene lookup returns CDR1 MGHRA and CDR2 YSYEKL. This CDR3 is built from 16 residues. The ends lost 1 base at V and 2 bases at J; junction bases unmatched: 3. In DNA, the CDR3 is TGCGCCAGCAGCCAAGGGTTAGCGGGAGGGCAAGAGACCCAGTACTTC. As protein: CASSQGLAGGQETQYF.

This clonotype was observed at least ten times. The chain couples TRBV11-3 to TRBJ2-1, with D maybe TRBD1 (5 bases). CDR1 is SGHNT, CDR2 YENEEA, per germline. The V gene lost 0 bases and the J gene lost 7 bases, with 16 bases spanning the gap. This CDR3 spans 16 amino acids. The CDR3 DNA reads TGTGCCAGCAGCTTAGATTCGCAGGGTCAGTGGAATGAGCAGTTCTTC. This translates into CASSLDSQGQWNEQFF.

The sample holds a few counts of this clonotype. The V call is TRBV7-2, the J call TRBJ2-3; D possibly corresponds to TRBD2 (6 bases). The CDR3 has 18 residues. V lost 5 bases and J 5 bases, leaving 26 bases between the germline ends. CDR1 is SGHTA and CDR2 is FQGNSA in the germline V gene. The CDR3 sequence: CASSTPPGGTVYLDTQYF. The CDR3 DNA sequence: TGTGCCAGCAGCACCCCTCCCGGCGGGACCGTCTATCTAGATACGCAGTATTTT.

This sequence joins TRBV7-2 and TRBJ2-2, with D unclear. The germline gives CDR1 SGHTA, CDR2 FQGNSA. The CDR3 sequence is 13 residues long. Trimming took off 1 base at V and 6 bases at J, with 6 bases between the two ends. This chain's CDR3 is CASSLVSAGELFF. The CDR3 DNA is TGTGCCAGCAGCTTAGTATCTGCCGGGGAGCTGTTTTTT.

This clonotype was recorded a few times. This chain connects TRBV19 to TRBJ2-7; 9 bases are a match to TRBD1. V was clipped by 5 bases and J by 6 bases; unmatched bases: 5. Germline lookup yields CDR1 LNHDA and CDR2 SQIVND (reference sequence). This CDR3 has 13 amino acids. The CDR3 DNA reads TGTGCCAGTAGTCCAAACAGGGGGCGCGAGCAGTACTTC. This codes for CASSPNRGREQYF.

The CDR3 sequence: CASSPPSRAREKLFF. The DNA of the CDR3 is TGTGCCAGCTCACCACCGAGTAGGGCTCGGGAAAAACTGTTTTTT. The gene calls are TRBV18 and TRBJ1-4, with D uncertain. In germline, CDR1 is KGHSH, CDR2 LQKENI. Trimming took off 0 bases at V and 8 bases at J, with 13 bases between the two ends. The CDR3 sequence is 15 residues long.

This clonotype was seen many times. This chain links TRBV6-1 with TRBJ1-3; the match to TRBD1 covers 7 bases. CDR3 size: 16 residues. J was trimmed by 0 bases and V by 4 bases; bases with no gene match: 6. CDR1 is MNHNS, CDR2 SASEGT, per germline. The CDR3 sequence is CASSAGGTASGNTIYF. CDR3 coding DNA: TGTGCCAGCAGTGCAGGAGGGACAGCCTCTGGAAACACCATATATTTT.

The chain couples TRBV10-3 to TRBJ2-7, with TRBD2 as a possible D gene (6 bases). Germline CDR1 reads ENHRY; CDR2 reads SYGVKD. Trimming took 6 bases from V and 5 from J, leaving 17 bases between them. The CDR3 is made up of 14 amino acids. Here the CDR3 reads CAISRMTRGDEQYF. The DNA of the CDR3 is TGTGCCATCAGCCGAATGACTAGAGGTGACGAGCAGTACTTC.

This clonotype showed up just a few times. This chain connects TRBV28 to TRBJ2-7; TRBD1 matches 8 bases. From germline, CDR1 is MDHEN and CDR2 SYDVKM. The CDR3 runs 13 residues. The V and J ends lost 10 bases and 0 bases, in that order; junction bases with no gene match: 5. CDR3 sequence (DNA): TGTGCCACCCGGACAGGGCTCTCCTACGAGCAGTACTTC. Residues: CATRTGLSYEQYF.

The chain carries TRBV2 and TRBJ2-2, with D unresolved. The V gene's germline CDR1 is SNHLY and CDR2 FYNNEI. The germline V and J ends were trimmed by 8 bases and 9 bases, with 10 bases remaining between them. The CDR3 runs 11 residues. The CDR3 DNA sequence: TGTGCCAGCTATGCTACCCGGGAGCTGTTTTTT. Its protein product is CASYATRELFF.

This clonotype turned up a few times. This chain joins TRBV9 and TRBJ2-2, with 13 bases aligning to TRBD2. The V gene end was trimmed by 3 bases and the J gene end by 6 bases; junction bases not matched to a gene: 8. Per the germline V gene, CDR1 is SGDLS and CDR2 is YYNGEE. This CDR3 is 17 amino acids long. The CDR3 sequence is CASSAPGLAGEPGELFF. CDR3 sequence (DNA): TGTGCCAGCAGCGCCCCAGGACTAGCGGGAGAACCCGGGGAGCTGTTTTTT.

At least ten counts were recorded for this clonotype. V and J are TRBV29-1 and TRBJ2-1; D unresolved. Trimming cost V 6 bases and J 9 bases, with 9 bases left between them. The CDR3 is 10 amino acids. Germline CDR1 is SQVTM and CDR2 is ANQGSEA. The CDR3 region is CSVVRGEQFF. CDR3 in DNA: TGCAGCGTCGTGAGAGGTGAGCAGTTCTTC.

In nucleotides, the CDR3 is TGTGCCAGCAGTTTTTTGTTAGGGCTTACTGGCTACACCTTC. It encodes CASSFLLGLTGYTF. The chain links TRBV12-3 or TRBV12-4 to TRBJ1-2; D gene unclear. The V gene lost 3 bases and the J gene lost 7 bases, with 15 bases spanning the gap. The CDR3 sequence is 14 residues long.

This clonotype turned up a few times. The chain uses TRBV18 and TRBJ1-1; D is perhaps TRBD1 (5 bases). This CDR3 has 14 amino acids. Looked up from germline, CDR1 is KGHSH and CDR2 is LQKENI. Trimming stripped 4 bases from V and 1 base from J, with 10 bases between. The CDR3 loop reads CASSRETENTEAFF. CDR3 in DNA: TGTGCCAGCTCACGGGAGACAGAGAACACTGAAGCTTTCTTT.

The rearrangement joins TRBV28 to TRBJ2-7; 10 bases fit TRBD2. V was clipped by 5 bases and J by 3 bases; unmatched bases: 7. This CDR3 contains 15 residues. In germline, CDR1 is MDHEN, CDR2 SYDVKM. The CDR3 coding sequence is TGTGCCAGCAGTCTACTAGCGGGACCGAACTACGAGCAGTACTTC. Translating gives CASSLLAGPNYEQYF.

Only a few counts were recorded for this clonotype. CDR3 in DNA: TGTGCCAGCAGTGACCAGGGGCGAGATGGCTACACCTTC. Its protein is CASSDQGRDGYTF. This chain links TRBV2 with TRBJ1-2, with D tentatively TRBD1 (6 bases). Between the trimmed V and J ends, which lost 3 bases and 6 bases, there was a span of 11 bases. The CDR3 contains 13 residues. The V gene's germline CDR1 is SNHLY and CDR2 FYNNEI.

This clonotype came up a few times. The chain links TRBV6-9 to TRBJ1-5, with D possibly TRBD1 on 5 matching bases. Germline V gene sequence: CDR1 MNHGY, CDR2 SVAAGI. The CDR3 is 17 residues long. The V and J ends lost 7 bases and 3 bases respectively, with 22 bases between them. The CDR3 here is CASIFEVAGTDNQPQHF. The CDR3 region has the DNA TGTGCCAGCATTTTTGAGGTGGCCGGGACTGACAATCAGCCCCAGCATTTT.

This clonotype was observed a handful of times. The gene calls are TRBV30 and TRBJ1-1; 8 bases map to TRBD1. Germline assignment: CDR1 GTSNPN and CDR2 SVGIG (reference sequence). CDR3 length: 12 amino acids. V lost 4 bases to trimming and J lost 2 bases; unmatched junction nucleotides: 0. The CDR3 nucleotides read TGTGCCTGGACAGGGGGCAACACTGAAGCTTTCTTT. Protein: CAWTGGNTEAFF.

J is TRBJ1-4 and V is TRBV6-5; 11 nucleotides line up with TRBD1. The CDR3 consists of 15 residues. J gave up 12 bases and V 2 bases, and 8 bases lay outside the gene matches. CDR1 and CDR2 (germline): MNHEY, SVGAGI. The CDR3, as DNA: TGTGCCAGCAGTTACACCGGGACAGGGGGTAGGGAACTGTTTTTT. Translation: CASSYTGTGGRELFF.

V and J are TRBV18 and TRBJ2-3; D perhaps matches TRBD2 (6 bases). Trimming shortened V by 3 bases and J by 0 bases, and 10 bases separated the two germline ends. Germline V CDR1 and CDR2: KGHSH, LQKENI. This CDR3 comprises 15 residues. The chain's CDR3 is CASSPRRGSTDTQYF. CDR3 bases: TGTGCCAGCTCACCTCGGCGGGGCAGCACAGATACGCAGTATTTT.

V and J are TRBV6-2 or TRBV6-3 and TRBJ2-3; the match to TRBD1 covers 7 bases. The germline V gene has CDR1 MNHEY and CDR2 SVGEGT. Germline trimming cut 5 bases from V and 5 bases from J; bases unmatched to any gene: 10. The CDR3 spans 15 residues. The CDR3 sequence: CASSATTTGRDTQYF. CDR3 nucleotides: TGTGCCAGCAGTGCTACAACGACAGGGCGAGATACGCAGTATTTT.

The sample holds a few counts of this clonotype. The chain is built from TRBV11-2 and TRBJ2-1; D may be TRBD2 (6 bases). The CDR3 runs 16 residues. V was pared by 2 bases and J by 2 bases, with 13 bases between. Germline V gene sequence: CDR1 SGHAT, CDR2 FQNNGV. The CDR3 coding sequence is TGTGCCAGCAGCTTATGGTCCAGCGGGCCCTACAATGAGCAGTTCTTC. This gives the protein CASSLWSSGPYNEQFF.